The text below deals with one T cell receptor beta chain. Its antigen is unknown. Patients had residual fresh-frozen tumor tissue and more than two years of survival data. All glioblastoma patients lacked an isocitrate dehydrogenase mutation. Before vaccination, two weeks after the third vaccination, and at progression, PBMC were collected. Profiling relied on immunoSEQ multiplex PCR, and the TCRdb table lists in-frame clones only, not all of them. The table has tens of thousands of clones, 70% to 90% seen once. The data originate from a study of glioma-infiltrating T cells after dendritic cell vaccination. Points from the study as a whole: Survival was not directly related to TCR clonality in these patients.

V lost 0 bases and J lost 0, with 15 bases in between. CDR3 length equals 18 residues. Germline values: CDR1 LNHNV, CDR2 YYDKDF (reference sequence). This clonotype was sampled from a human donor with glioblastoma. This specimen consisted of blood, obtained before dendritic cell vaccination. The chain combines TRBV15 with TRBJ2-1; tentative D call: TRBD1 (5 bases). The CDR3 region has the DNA TGTGCCACCAGCAGAGATCTGGGGCGACAGCGCTCCTACAATGAGCAGTTCTTC. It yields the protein CATSRDLGRQRSYNEQFF.